This record looks at one T cell receptor beta chain sequence and its context. In the original analysis: Reference gene primers were amplified, and this amplification served to estimate nucleated cell counts. Generated by immunoSEQ multiplex PCR, the TCRdb table keeps only in-frame clones and is missing some. V, J and clone size are taken as reported in that table, and D and trimming were inferred from the DNA itself. The sample shows roughly 480,000 clones, 75% to 90% of them seen only once. This record belongs to a study of blood T cell repertoires in COVID-19. As for the study in general: Some COVID-19 samples were acute and others convalescent; all came from the United States, Italy and Spain. T cells, B-cell-depleted T cells, or PBMCs supplied cDNA or gDNA.

This CDR3 is 15 amino acids long. CDR1 SGHRS and CDR2 YFSETQ come from the germline V gene. Trimming cost V 6 bases and J 8 bases, with 18 bases left between them. Seattle researchers signed up patients amid active infection and tracked them longitudinally. This chain links TRBV5-1 with TRBJ1-6; a possible D gene is TRBD1 (5 bases). The sequence derives from a man younger than 35 with COVID-19, enrolled during active disease. What was sequenced was peripheral blood. CDR3 amino acids: CASTSTRAGDSPLHF. The CDR3 bases are TGCGCCAGCACCTCCACCAGGGCCGGAGATTCACCCCTCCACTTT.